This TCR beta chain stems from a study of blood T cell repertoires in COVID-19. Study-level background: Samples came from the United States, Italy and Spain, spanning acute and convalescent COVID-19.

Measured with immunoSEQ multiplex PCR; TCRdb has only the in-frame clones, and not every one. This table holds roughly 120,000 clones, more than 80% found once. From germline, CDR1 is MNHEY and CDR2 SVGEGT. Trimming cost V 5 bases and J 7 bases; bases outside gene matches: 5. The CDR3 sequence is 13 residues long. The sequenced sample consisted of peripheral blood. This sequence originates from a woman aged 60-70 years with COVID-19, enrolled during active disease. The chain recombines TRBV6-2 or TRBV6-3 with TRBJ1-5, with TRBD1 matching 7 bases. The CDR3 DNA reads TGTGCCAGCAGTCGCGACAGGGTCCAGCCCCAGCATTTT. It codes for CASSRDRVQPQHF.